Below, 3 T cell receptor beta chains from the same sample are listed, as sequenced in a study of shared clonotypes between healthy human individuals. Using immunoSEQ multiplex PCR, the repertoire was profiled, and TCRdb retains in-frame clones only, with some absent. The sample lists about 490,000 clones, 76% occurring once. Sequencing used PBMCs. Every receptor here comes from a woman aged 35 to 49 in good health. Some clones in this sample may be carry-over from other donors' samples.

The V gene is TRBV6-1, the J gene TRBJ2-6; D uncertain. Germline CDR1 MNHNS, CDR2 SASEGT. V lost 1 base, J lost 0 bases, and 7 bases lay in between. The CDR3 has 16 amino acids. The CDR3 bases are TGTGCCAGCAGTGAAGTCTTTAACTCTGGGGCCAACGTCCTGACTTTC. Its translation: CASSEVFNSGANVLTF.

This sequence joins TRBV10-1 and TRBJ2-1; 10 nucleotides agree with TRBD2. The CDR3 covers 14 residues. The J segment lost 7 bases and the V segment lost 2 bases, leaving 2 bases of the junction unmatched. The germline CDR1 and CDR2 sequences are WNHNN and SYGVQD (reference sequence). CDR3 residues: CASSEASGRNEQFF. In DNA, the CDR3 is TGCGCCAGCAGTGAGGCTAGCGGGAGAAATGAGCAGTTCTTC.

The V gene is TRBV29-1, the J gene TRBJ1-5, with D unclear. Germline CDR1 and CDR2: SQVTM and ANQGSEA. Deletions cut 4 bases from V and 3 bases from J, with 7 bases between. This CDR3 has 12 residues. In DNA, the CDR3 is TGCAGCGTTGTGGCGGACAATCAGCCCCAGCATTTT. This gives the protein CSVVADNQPQHF. Full variable domain (outside the CDR3, taken from reference TRBV29-1 and TRBJ1-5): SAVISQKPSRDICQRGTSLTIQCQVDSQVTMMFWYRQQPGQSLTLIATANQGSEATYESGFVIDKFPISRPNLTFSTLTVSNMSPEDSSIYLCSVVADNQPQHFGDGTRLSIL.